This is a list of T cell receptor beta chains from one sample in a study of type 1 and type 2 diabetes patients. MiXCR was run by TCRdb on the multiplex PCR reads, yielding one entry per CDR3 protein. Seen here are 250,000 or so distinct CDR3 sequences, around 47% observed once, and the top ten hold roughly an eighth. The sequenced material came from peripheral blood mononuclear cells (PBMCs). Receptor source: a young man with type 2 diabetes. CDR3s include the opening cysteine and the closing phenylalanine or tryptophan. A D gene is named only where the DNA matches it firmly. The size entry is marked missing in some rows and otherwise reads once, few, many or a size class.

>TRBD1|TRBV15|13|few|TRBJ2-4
TGTGCCACCGAAACAGGGGACAAAAACATTCAGTACTTC
CATETGDKNIQYF
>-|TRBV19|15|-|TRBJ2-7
TGTGCCAGTAGTATAGTTGGACAGCGAGCCTACGAGCAGTACTTC
CASSIVGQRAYEQYF
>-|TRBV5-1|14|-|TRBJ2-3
TGCGCCAGCAGCTTGACTTCCACGGGAGATACGCAGTATTTT
CASSLTSTGDTQYF
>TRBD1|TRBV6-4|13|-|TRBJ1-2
TGTGCCAGCAGTGAGGTCCAGGGGGCTGGCTACACCTTC
CASSEVQGAGYTF
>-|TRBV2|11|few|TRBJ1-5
TGTGCCAGCGGGATTGGGCAGCCCCAGCATTTT
CASGIGQPQHF
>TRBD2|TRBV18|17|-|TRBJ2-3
TGTGCCAGCTCGAGGAATAGCGGGAGCGGGAGCACAGATACGCAGTATTTT
CASSRNSGSGSTDTQYF
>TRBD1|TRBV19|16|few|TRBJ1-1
TGTGCCAGTAGGAGTGTCCCGGGACAGGGGAACACTGAAGCTTTCTTT
CASRSVPGQGNTEAFF
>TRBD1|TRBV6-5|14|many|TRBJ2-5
TGTGCCAGCAGGAGGACAGGGGGCCAAGAGACCCAGTACTTC
CASRRTGGQETQYF
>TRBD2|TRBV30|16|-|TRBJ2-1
TGTGCCTGGAGTGTATTAGCGGGACGTGTAAGCAATGAGCAGTTCTTC
CAWSVLAGRVSNEQFF
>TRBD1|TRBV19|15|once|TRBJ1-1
TGTGCCAGTATGGGGCAGGGGGCTTTGGGGACTGAAGCTTTCTTT
CASMGQGALGTEAFF
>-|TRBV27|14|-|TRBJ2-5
TGTGCCAGCAGCCAACCCGGACAGATAGAGACCCAGTACTTC
CASSQPGQIETQYF
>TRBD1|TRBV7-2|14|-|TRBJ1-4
TGTGCCAGCAGCATAAGACAGGGTTTACAAAAACTGTTTTTT
CASSIRQGLQKLFF
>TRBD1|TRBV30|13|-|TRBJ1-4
TGTGCCTGGGGGACAGGGGGCGTTGAAAAACTGTTTTTT
CAWGTGGVEKLFF
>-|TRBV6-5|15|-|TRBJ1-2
TGTGTCAGCAGTTACACAGCCACAGTGAGTGGTGGCTACACCTTC
CVSSYTATVSGGYTF
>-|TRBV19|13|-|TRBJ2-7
TGTGCCAGTAGTACCGGACGCGCCTACGAGCAGTACTTC
CASSTGRAYEQYF
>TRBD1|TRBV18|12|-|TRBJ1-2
TGTGCCAGCTCACCGACAGGGGGAGGCTACACCTTC
CASSPTGGGYTF
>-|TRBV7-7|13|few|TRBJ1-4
TGTGCTAGCAGCTTAGTGCCAGGGGAAAAACTGTTTTTT
CASSLVPGEKLFF
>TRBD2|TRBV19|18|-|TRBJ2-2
TGTGCCAGTAGTCCCCAGGCGACTAGCGGGAAAAACACCGGGGAGCTGTTTTTT
CASSPQATSGKNTGELFF
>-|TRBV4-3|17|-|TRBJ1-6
TGCGCCAGCAGCCAGGGGGCTGGGCGCTCCTATAATTCACCCCTCCACTTT
CASSQGAGRSYNSPLHF
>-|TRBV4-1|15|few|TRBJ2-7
TGCGCCAGCAGCCGCCCCGGGACTTCGTCCTACGAGCAGTACTTC
CASSRPGTSSYEQYF
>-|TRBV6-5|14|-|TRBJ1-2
TGTGCCAGCAGAAGGGGGGGTGGCGGCTATGGCTACACCTTC
CASRRGGGGYGYTF
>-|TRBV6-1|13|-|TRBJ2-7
TGTGCCAGCACTGCGCTAAGCTCCTACGAGCAGTACTTC
CASTALSSYEQYF
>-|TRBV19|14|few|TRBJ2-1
TGTGCCAGTACTCTTGGACGGACGTGGGATGAGCAGTTCTTC
CASTLGRTWDEQFF
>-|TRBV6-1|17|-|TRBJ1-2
TGTGCCAGCAGTGAAAGGACGTTTTTCACCACCTCGCATGGCTACACCTTC
CASSERTFFTTSHGYTF
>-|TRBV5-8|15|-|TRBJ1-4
TGTGCCAGCAGCCGTGGTCAAGCAACTAATGAAAAACTGTTTTTT
CASSRGQATNEKLFF
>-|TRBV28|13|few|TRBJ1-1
TGTGCCAGCAGTTTCCCAGGGCCCACTGAAGCTTTCTTT
CASSFPGPTEAFF
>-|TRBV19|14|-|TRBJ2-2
TGTGCCAGTAGTCGGGGAGGCCGAACCGGGGAGCTGTTTTTT
CASSRGGRTGELFF
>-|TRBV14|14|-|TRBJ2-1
TGTGCCAGCAGCCGCCAACGGATAGACAATAAGCAGTTCTTC
CASSRQRIDNKQFF
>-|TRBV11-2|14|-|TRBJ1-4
TGTGCCAGCAGTTTCCAGGGGTTTAATGAAAAACTGCTTTTT
CASSFQGFNEKLLF
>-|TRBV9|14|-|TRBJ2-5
TGTGCCAGCAGCGCAGCTCTGTCGGGGGAGACCCAGTACTTC
CASSAALSGETQYF
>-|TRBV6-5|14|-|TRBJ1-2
TGTGCCAGCAGTTACAGGGGACGGTACTATGGCTACACCTTC
CASSYRGRYYGYTF
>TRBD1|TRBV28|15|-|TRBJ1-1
TGTGCCAGCAGTTTATTAGGGGAATTACAGGGGGGGGGCTACTTT
CASSLLGELQGGGYF
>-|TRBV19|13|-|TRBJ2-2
TGTGCCAGTAGTAGAGGACTCGGCGGGGAGCTGTTTTTT
CASSRGLGGELFF
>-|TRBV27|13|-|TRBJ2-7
TGTGCCAGCAGTTTTGGGTCAGCCAACGAGCAGTACTTC
CASSFGSANEQYF
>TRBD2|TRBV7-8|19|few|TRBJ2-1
TGTGCCAGCAGCCCACCGGGACTAGCGGGAGATGCGGGGGGGGATGAGCAGTTCTTC
CASSPPGLAGDAGGDEQFF
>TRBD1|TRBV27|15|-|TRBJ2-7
TGTGCCAGCAGTCATCCCGACAGGGGGAGTTCCGAGCAGTACTTC
CASSHPDRGSSEQYF
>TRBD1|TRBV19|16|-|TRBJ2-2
TGTGCCAGTAGTATTCTAGGACAGGGGCGGACCGGGGAGCTGTTTTTT
CASSILGQGRTGELFF
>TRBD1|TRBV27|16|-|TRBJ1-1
TGTGCCAGCAGTTTTGCCGGGACAGGGATGAACACTGAAGCTTTCTTT
CASSFAGTGMNTEAFF
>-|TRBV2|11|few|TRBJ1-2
TGTGCCAGAACGGGGGGACGGGGCTACACCTTC
CARTGGRGYTF
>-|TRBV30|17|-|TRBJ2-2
TGTGCCTGGAGTGTACCTCCGGGACATTTGAACACCGGGGAGCTGCTTTTT
CAWSVPPGHLNTGELLF
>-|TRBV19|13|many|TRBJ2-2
TGTGCCAGTAGCCGACAAACCACCGGGGAGCTGTTTTTT
CASSRQTTGELFF
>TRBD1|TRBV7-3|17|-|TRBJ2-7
TGTGCCAGCAGCTCCTACCCCGGGACAGCAAATTATTACGAGCAGTACTTC
CASSSYPGTANYYEQYF